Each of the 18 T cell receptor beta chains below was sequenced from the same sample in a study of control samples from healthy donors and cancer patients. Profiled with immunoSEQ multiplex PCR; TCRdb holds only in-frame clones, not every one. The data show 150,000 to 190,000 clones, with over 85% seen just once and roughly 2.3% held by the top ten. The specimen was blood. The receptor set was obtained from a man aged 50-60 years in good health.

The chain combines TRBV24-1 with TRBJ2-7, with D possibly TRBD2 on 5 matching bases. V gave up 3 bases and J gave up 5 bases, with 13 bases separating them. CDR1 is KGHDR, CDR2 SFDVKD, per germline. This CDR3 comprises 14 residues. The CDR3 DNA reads TGTGCCACCAGTGATCCCCAGAGGGTCCACGAGCAGTACTTC. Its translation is CATSDPQRVHEQYF.

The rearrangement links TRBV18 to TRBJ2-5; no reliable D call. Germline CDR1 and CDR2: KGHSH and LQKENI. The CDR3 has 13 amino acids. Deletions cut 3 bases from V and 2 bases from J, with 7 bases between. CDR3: CASSPRTQETQYF. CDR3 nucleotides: TGTGCCAGCTCACCGCGAACTCAAGAGACCCAGTACTTC.

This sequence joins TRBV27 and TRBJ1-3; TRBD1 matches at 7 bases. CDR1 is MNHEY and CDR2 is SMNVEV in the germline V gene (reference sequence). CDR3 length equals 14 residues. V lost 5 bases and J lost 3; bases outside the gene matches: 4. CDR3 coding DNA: TGTGCCAGCAGTCCCAGGGGGGTTGGAAACACCATATATTTT. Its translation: CASSPRGVGNTIYF.

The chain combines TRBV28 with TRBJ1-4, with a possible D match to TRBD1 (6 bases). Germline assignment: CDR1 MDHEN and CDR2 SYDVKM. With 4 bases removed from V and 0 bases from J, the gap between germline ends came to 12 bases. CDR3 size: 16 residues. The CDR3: CASSSAGAPTNEKLFF. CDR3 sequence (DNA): TGTGCCAGCAGTTCGGCAGGGGCCCCAACTAATGAAAAACTGTTTTTT.

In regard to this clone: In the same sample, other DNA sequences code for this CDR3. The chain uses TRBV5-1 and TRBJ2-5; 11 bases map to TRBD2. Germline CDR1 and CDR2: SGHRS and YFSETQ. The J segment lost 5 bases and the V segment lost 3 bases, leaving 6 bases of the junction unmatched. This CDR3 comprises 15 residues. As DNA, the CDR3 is TGCGCCAGCAGCTCCGGACTAGCGGGCGGGGAGACCCAGTACTTC. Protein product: CASSSGLAGGETQYF.

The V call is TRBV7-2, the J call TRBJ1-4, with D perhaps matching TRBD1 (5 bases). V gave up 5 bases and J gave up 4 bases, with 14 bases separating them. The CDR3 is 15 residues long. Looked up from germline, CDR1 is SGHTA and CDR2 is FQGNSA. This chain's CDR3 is CASSQGGSGNEKLFF. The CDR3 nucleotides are TGTGCCAGCAGCCAGGGAGGGTCTGGTAATGAAAAACTGTTTTTT.

The CDR3 bases are TGTGCCAGCAGCCGACTAGCGGGAGAGGGGGAGCAGTACTTC. It translates to CASSRLAGEGEQYF. The chain carries TRBV3-1 (or the pseudogene TRBV3-2) and TRBJ2-7, with TRBD2 matching 12 bases. The ends lost 4 bases at V and 7 bases at J; junction bases unmatched: 5. Germline-derived CDR1 and CDR2 are LGHDT and YNNKEL (reference sequence). The CDR3 length is 14 residues.

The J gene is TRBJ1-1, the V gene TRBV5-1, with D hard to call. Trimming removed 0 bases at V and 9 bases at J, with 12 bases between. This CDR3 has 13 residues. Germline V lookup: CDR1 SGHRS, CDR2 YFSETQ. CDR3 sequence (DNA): TGCGCCAGCAGCTTGGAACTAAAGACCAAAGCTTTCTTT. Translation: CASSLELKTKAFF.

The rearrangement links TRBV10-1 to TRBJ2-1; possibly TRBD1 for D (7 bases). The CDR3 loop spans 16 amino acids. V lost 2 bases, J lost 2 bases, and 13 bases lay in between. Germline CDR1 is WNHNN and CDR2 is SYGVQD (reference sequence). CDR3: CASSEGGTATYNEQFF. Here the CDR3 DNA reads TGCGCCAGCAGTGAGGGGGGGACAGCAACCTACAATGAGCAGTTCTTC.

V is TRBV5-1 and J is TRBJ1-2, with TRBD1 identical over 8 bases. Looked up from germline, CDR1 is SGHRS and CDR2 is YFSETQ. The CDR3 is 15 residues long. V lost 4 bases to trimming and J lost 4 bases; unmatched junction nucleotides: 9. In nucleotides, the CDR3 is TGCGCCAGCAGCGACGGACACCAGGGGGCCTATGGCTACACCTTC. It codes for CASSDGHQGAYGYTF.

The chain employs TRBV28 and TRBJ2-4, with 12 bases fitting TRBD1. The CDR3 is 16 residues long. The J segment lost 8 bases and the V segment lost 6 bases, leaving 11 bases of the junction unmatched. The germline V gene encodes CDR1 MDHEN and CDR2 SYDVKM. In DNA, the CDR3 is TGTGCCAGCAGAGATCCGGGACAGGGGGCGCGTGACATTCAGTACTTC. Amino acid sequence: CASRDPGQGARDIQYF.

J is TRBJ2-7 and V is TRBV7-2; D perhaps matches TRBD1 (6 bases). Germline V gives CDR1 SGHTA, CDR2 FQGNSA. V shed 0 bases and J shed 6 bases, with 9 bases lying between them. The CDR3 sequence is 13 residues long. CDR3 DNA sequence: TGTGCCAGCAGCTTAGCACAGGGAAGCGAGCAGTACTTC. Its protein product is CASSLAQGSEQYF.

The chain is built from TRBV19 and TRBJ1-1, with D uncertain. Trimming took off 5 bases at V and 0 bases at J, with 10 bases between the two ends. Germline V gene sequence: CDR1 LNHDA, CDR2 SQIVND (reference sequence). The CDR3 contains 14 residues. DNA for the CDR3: TGTGCCAGTAGTCTATCCCTCTTGAACACTGAAGCTTTCTTT. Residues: CASSLSLLNTEAFF.

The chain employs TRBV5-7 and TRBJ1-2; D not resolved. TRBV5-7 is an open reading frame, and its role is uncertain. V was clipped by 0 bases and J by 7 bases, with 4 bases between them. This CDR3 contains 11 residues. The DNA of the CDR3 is TGTGCCAGCAGCTTGGGGACTGGCTACACCTTC. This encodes CASSLGTGYTF.

CDR3 DNA sequence: TGTGCCAGCAGCTTAGGGGGCGGCAGGGAAAAACTGTTTTTT. Its translation is CASSLGGGREKLFF. V and J are TRBV7-2 and TRBJ1-4; a weak D match, TRBD1 (5 bases). Germline lookup yields CDR1 SGHTA and CDR2 FQGNSA. The V end lost 1 base, the J end lost 8 bases, and 11 bases lay between the germline ends. The CDR3 sequence is 14 residues long.

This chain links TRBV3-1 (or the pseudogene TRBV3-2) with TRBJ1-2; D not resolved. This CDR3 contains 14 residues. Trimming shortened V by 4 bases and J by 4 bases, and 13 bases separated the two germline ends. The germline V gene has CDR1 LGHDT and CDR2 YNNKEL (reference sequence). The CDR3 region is CASSPTDRLYGYTF. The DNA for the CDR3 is TGTGCCAGCAGCCCGACCGACCGTCTCTATGGCTACACCTTC.

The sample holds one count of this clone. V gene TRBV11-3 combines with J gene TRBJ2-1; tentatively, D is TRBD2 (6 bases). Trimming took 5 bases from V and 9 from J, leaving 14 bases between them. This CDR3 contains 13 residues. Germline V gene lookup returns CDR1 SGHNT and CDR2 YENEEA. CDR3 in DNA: TGTGCCAGCAGCCCAGGGACTTCAAGTGAGCAGTTCTTC. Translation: CASSPGTSSEQFF.

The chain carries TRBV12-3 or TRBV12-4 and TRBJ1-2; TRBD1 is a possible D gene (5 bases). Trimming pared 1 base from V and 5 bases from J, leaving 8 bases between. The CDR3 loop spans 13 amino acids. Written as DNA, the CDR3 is TGTGCCAGCAGTTTAGGGGGGTCATATGGCTACACCTTC. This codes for CASSLGGSYGYTF.